Sequencing of this T cell receptor (beta chain) was carried out in a study of cytomegalovirus exposure and HLA in healthy donors. Findings and caveats of the study: Researchers counted 164 TCR beta chains as cytomegalovirus-associated. Later on, analysis showed that most CMV-associated TCR beta chains appeared to be HLA-restricted. DRB1 showed the most TCR associations and HLA-C the fewest in a later analysis, as rates varied by HLA locus. Available immune exposure information covered CMV serostatus only.

The CDR3 totals 16 residues. Trimming left V 3 bases short and J 5 bases short, with 19 bases between. From germline, CDR1 is LGHNA and CDR2 YSLEER. A remark on this clone: Its antigen is as yet unknown.

13 Jbeta primers and 60 Vbeta primers were used for the PCR. Repertoires were generated with immunoSEQ multiplex PCR, while TCRdb's copy carries only in-frame clones and drops some. The profile shows about 160,000 clones, about 80% of them singletons. This chain joins TRBV4-3 and TRBJ1-1, with D perhaps matching TRBD1 (5 bases). The material sequenced was PBMCs. The TCR sequence derives from a young man in good health and CMV-seronegative. The CDR3 DNA follows: TGCGCCAGCAGCCATTTCCTTGGGCAGGACACGACTGAAGCTTTCTTT. Protein product: CASSHFLGQDTTEAFF.